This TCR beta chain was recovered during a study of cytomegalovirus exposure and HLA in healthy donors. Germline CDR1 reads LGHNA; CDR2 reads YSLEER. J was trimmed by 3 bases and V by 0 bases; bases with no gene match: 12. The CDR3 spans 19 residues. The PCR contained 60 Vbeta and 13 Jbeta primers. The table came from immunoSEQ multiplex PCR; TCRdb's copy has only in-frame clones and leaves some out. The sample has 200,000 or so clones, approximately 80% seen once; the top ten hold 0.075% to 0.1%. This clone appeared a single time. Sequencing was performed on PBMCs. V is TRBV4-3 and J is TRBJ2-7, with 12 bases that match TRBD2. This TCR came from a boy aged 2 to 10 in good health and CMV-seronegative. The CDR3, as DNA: TGCGCCAGCAGCCAAGATGTTCTAGCGGGGGGGCCATCCCGCTACGAGCAGTACTTC. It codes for CASSQDVLAGGPSRYEQYF.